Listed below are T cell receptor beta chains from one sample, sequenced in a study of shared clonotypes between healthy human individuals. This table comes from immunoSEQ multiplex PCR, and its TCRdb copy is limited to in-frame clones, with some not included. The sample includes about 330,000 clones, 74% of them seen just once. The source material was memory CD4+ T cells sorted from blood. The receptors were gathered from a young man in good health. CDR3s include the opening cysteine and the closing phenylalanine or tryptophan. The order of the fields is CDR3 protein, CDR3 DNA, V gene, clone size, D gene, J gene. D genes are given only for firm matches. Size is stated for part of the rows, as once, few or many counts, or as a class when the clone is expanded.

CDR3: CASSLTRSGGYTF; DNA: TGTGCCAGCAGTTTAACGAGGTCGGGAGGCTACACCTTC; V: TRBV28; size: -; D: -; J: TRBJ1-2
CDR3: CASSLDRPPLELFF; DNA: TGCGCCAGCAGCTTGGACAGGCCCCCGCTAGAGCTGTTTTTT; V: TRBV5-1; size: -; D: -; J: TRBJ2-2
CDR3: CSVEDIRASGRVNEQFF; DNA: TGCAGCGTTGAAGATATTAGGGCTAGCGGGAGGGTTAATGAGCAGTTCTTC; V: TRBV29-1; size: -; D: TRBD2; J: TRBJ2-1
CDR3: CASSSRGREQETQYF; DNA: TGTGCCAGCAGTTCCCGGGGGAGGGAACAAGAGACCCAGTACTTC; V: TRBV6-5; size: -; D: TRBD2; J: TRBJ2-5
CDR3: CASSQRTDTEAFF; DNA: TGCGCCAGCAGCCAACGGACTGACACTGAAGCTTTCTTT; V: TRBV4-1; size: -; D: -; J: TRBJ1-1
CDR3: CASSPRTPSYEQYF; DNA: TGTGCCAGCAGCCCTCGGACACCTTCCTACGAGCAGTACTTC; V: TRBV7-2; size: -; D: -; J: TRBJ2-7
CDR3: CASSSGLQETQYF; DNA: TGTGCCAGCAGTTCAGGACTACAAGAGACCCAGTACTTC; V: TRBV5-4; size: -; D: -; J: TRBJ2-5
CDR3: CASSQIAGGETGELFF; DNA: TGTGCCAGCTCACAGATCGCGGGAGGCGAAACCGGGGAGCTGTTTTTT; V: TRBV18; size: many; D: TRBD2; J: TRBJ2-2
CDR3: CASSSGTRFNEQFF; DNA: TGTGCCAGCAGCTCCGGGACTAGGTTCAATGAGCAGTTCTTC; V: TRBV5-4; size: -; D: TRBD2; J: TRBJ2-1
CDR3: CASSRASLGGSYEQYF; DNA: TGTGCCAGCAGTCGCGCATCGTTGGGGGGCTCCTACGAGCAGTACTTC; V: TRBV27; size: -; D: -; J: TRBJ2-7
CDR3: CASSVGLGAYNEQFF; DNA: TGTGCCAGCAGCGTCGGCCTGGGGGCCTACAATGAGCAGTTCTTC; V: TRBV5-5; size: -; D: -; J: TRBJ2-1
CDR3: CASSRDRENIQYF; DNA: TGTGCCAGCAGCCGGGACAGGGAAAACATTCAGTACTTC; V: TRBV7-9; size: -; D: TRBD1; J: TRBJ2-4
CDR3: CASLTGTGNTIYF; DNA: TGTGCCAGCTTGACAGGGACTGGAAACACCATATATTTT; V: TRBV30; size: -; D: TRBD1; J: TRBJ1-3
CDR3: CASSEFGPTLKGEFF; DNA: TGTGCCAGCAGTGAATTTGGGCCAACCCTTAAGGGGGAGTTCTTC; V: TRBV6-1; size: -; D: -; J: TRBJ2-1
CDR3: CASSPFGQLTYEQYF; DNA: TGTGCCAGCAGCCCTTTTGGACAGCTTACCTACGAGCAGTACTTC; V: TRBV7-8; size: few; D: -; J: TRBJ2-7
CDR3: CASSLSRGTEAFF; DNA: TGTGCCAGCAGCTTGTCCAGAGGCACTGAAGCTTTCTTT; V: TRBV5-4; size: few; D: -; J: TRBJ1-1
CDR3: CAISDGQGRWNF; DNA: TGTGCCATCAGTGACGGACAGGGGAGGTGGAATTTT; V: TRBV10-3; size: -; D: TRBD1; J: TRBJ1-3
CDR3: CASSALSNTEAFF; DNA: TGCGCCAGCAGTGCACTATCTAACACTGAAGCTTTCTTT; V: TRBV5-1; size: -; D: -; J: TRBJ1-1
CDR3: CASSFAVGSGNTIYF; DNA: TGTGCCAGCAGCTTTGCCGTTGGATCTGGAAACACCATATATTTT; V: TRBV7-9; size: -; D: -; J: TRBJ1-3
CDR3: CASSLTGTQEQYF; DNA: TGTGCCAGCAGCCTCACCGGGACGCAAGAGCAGTACTTC; V: TRBV7-8; size: -; D: -; J: TRBJ2-7
CDR3: CASSLAGGYTGELFF; DNA: TGTGCCAGCAGCCTAGCGGGAGGGTACACCGGGGAGCTGTTTTTT; V: TRBV28; size: -; D: TRBD2; J: TRBJ2-2
CDR3: CASSRLAPSYNEQFF; DNA: TGTGCCAGCAGCCGACTGGCCCCCTCCTACAATGAGCAGTTCTTC; V: TRBV11-2; size: -; D: -; J: TRBJ2-1
CDR3: CASSPAPDNEQFF; DNA: TGTGCCAGCTCACCGGCTCCAGACAATGAGCAGTTCTTC; V: TRBV18; size: few; D: -; J: TRBJ2-1
CDR3: CSVVRATGEKLFF; DNA: TGCAGCGTTGTCAGGGCGACAGGCGAAAAACTGTTTTTT; V: TRBV29-1; size: -; D: -; J: TRBJ1-4
CDR3: CASSPGVGAWETQYF; DNA: TGTGCCAGCAGCCCAGGGGTGGGGGCTTGGGAGACCCAGTACTTC; V: TRBV11-2; size: -; D: -; J: TRBJ2-5
CDR3: CASSPGPNRGYTF; DNA: TGTGCCAGTAGTCCCGGGCCCAATCGAGGCTACACCTTC; V: TRBV19; size: -; D: -; J: TRBJ1-2
CDR3: CAWMPGDRVSEKLFF; DNA: TGTGCCTGGATGCCTGGGGACAGGGTGTCTGAAAAACTGTTTTTT; V: TRBV30; size: -; D: TRBD1; J: TRBJ1-4
CDR3: CASSISAGGTYEQYF; DNA: TGTGCCAGTAGTATATCAGCGGGTGGGACCTACGAGCAGTACTTC; V: TRBV19; size: -; D: -; J: TRBJ2-7
CDR3: CASKIGQAKLNRSPQHF; DNA: TGTGCCAGTAAAATCGGACAGGCCAAACTAAACCGCTCGCCCCAGCATTTT; V: TRBV19; size: -; D: TRBD1; J: TRBJ1-5
CDR3: CASREDGQGDTGELFF; DNA: TGTGCCAGCAGAGAAGATGGACAGGGGGACACCGGGGAGCTGTTTTTT; V: TRBV28; size: once; D: TRBD1; J: TRBJ2-2
CDR3: CASIGRLSSEQFF; DNA: TGTGCCAGCATTGGAAGACTATCAAGCGAGCAGTTCTTC; V: TRBV6-5; size: -; D: -; J: TRBJ2-1
CDR3: CASSLVTGALGQHF; DNA: TGTGCCAGCAGCTTAGTTACGGGGGCGCTGGGCCAGCATTTT; V: TRBV7-2; size: few; D: -; J: TRBJ1-5
CDR3: CASTAVHYGYTF; DNA: TGTGCCAGCACTGCCGTCCACTATGGCTACACCTTC; V: TRBV6-1; size: -; D: -; J: TRBJ1-2
CDR3: CASSQVDRVNGELFF; DNA: TGTGCCAGCAGCCAAGTCGACAGGGTGAACGGGGAGCTGTTTTTT; V: TRBV14; size: -; D: TRBD1; J: TRBJ2-2
CDR3: CASSLAGGPYEQYF; DNA: TGCGCCAGCAGCTTGGCGGGAGGGCCTTACGAGCAGTACTTC; V: TRBV5-1; size: -; D: TRBD2; J: TRBJ2-7
CDR3: CASSVGWPTAAGNTIYF; DNA: TGTGCCAGCAGCGTAGGGTGGCCCACAGCGGCTGGAAACACCATATATTTT; V: TRBV9; size: few; D: -; J: TRBJ1-3
CDR3: CASSQDGGAHNEQFF; DNA: TGTGCCAGCAGCCAAGATGGGGGGGCTCACAATGAGCAGTTCTTC; V: TRBV4-2; size: few; D: -; J: TRBJ2-1
CDR3: CASSLRTAGAHEQYF; DNA: TGTGCCAGCAGCTTACGTACTGCGGGAGCCCACGAGCAGTACTTC; V: TRBV7-2; size: -; D: TRBD2; J: TRBJ2-7
CDR3: CPTRQGTSGSYEQYF; DNA: TGTCCTACCCGCCAGGGGACTAGCGGCTCCTACGAGCAGTACTTC; V: TRBV18; size: -; D: TRBD2; J: TRBJ2-7
CDR3: CASSLGDPLGQGWYNEQFF; DNA: TGTGCCAGCAGCTTGGGGGACCCCCTGGGACAGGGGTGGTACAATGAGCAGTTCTTC; V: TRBV11-1; size: -; D: TRBD1; J: TRBJ2-1
CDR3: CASSLTGGSYEQYF; DNA: TGTGCCAGCAGTTTAACCGGAGGCTCCTACGAGCAGTACTTC; V: TRBV27; size: -; D: -; J: TRBJ2-7
CDR3: CAILDKYYEQYF; DNA: TGTGCCATCCTGGACAAGTACTACGAGCAGTACTTC; V: TRBV28; size: -; D: -; J: TRBJ2-7
CDR3: CASSPNGQGETQYF; DNA: TGTGCCAGCAGCCCAAACGGACAGGGTGAGACCCAGTACTTC; V: TRBV11-2; size: -; D: TRBD1; J: TRBJ2-5
CDR3: CASSDIRTGAVNTGELFF; DNA: TGTGCCAGCAGTGACATAAGGACAGGGGCGGTGAACACCGGGGAGCTGTTTTTT; V: TRBV6-1; size: -; D: TRBD1; J: TRBJ2-2
CDR3: CASSRQGSYNEQFF; DNA: TGTGCCAGCAGCAGACAGGGGTCCTACAATGAGCAGTTCTTC; V: TRBV7-3; size: -; D: TRBD1; J: TRBJ2-1
CDR3: CASSLGKGWLDNEQFF; DNA: TGTGCCAGCAGCTTAGGTAAGGGTTGGCTGGACAATGAGCAGTTCTTC; V: TRBV7-9; size: few; D: -; J: TRBJ2-1
CDR3: CASSLEWNEQFF; DNA: TGCGCCAGCAGCTTGGAGTGGAATGAGCAGTTCTTC; V: TRBV5-1; size: few; D: -; J: TRBJ2-1
CDR3: CASSPRRGTQYF; DNA: TGTGCCAGCAGTCCCCGACGGGGGACCCAGTACTTC; V: TRBV6-1; size: -; D: -; J: TRBJ2-5
CDR3: CASSASSSTEAFF; DNA: TGTGCCAGCAGCGCATCCTCGTCAACTGAAGCTTTCTTT; V: TRBV7-9; size: -; D: -; J: TRBJ1-1
CDR3: CASSPGQGNEQFF; DNA: TGTGCCAGCAGCCCCGGACAGGGCAATGAGCAGTTCTTC; V: TRBV7-9; size: -; D: TRBD1; J: TRBJ2-1
CDR3: CASSPSGGTGETQYF; DNA: TGCGCCAGCAGCCCCTCTGGGGGTACAGGGGAGACCCAGTACTTC; V: TRBV5-1; size: -; D: -; J: TRBJ2-5
CDR3: CSVEFQGNTEAFF; DNA: TGCAGCGTTGAATTTCAGGGGAACACTGAAGCTTTCTTT; V: TRBV29-1; size: -; D: -; J: TRBJ1-1
CDR3: CASSQHPGYNEQFF; DNA: TGTGCCAGCAGCCAACACCCAGGGTACAATGAGCAGTTCTTC; V: TRBV7-3; size: -; D: -; J: TRBJ2-1
CDR3: CASSQAGSNTGELFF; DNA: TGTGCCAGCAGCCAAGCCGGGAGTAACACCGGGGAGCTGTTTTTT; V: TRBV4-2; size: -; D: -; J: TRBJ2-2
CDR3: CASSIRPTDRLGNTIYF; DNA: TGTGCCAGTAGTATACGACCGACGGACAGGCTTGGAAACACCATATATTTT; V: TRBV19; size: once; D: TRBD1; J: TRBJ1-3
CDR3: CAWMARRNEKLFF; DNA: TGTGCCTGGATGGCACGGAGAAATGAAAAACTGTTTTTT; V: TRBV30; size: once; D: -; J: TRBJ1-4
CDR3: CASSSRGQRIYEQYF; DNA: TGCGCCAGCAGTTCAAGGGGACAGCGTATTTACGAGCAGTACTTC; V: TRBV10-2; size: -; D: TRBD1; J: TRBJ2-7
CDR3: CASSVDGGAGQPQHF; DNA: TGTGCCAGCAGCGTAGATGGGGGTGCGGGTCAGCCCCAGCATTTT; V: TRBV9; size: -; D: -; J: TRBJ1-5